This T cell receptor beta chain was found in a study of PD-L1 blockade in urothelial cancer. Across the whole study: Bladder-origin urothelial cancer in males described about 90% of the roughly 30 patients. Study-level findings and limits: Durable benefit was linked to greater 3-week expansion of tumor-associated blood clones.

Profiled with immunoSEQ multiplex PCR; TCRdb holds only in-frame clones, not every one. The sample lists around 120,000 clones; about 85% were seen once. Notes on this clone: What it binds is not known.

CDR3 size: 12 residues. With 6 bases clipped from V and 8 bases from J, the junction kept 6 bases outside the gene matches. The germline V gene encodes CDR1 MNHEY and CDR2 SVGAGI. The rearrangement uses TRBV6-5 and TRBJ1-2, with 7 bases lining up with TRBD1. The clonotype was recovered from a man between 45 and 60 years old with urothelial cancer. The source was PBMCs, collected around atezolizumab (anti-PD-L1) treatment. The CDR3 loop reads CASRETGYGYTF. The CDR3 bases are TGTGCCAGCAGAGAGACAGGGTACGGCTACACCTTC.